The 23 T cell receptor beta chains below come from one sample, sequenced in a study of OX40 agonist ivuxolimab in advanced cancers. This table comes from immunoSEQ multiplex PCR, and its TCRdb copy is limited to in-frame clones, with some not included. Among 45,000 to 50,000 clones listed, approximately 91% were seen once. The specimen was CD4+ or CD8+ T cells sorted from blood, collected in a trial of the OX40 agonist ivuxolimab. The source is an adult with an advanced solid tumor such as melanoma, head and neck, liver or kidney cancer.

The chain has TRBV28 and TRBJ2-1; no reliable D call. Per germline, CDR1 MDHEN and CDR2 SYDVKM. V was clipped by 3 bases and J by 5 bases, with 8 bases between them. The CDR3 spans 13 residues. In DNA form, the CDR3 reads TGTGCCAGCAGTTTCGAACGGAACAATGAGCAGTTCTTC. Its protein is CASSFERNNEQFF.

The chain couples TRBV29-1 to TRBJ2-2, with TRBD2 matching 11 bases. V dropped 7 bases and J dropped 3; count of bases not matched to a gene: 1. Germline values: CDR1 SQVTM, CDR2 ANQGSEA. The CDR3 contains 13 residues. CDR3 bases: TGCAGCGGGACTAGCGGGTACACCGGGGAGCTGTTTTTT. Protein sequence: CSGTSGYTGELFF.

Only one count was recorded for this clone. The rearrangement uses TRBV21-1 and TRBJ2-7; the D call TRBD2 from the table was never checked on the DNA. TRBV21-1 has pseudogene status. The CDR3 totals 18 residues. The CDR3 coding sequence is TGTGCCAGCAGCAGCGGGACTAGCGGGAGGACAAGCTCCTACGAGCAGTACTTC. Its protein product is CASSSGTSGRTSSYEQYF.

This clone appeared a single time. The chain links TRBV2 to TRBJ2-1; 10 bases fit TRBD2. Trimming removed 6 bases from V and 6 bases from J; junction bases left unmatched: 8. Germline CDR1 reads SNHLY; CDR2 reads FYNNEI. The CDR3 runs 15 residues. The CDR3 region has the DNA TGTGCCAGCAGCCCCCTAGCGGGAGTGGTCAATGAGCAGTTCTTC. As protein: CASSPLAGVVNEQFF.

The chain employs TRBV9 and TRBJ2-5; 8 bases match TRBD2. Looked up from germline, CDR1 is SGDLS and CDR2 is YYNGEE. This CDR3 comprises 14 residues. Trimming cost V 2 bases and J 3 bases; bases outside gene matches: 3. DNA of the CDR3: TGTGCCAGCAGCGTCGCGGGGGGAGAAGAGACCCAGTACTTC. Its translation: CASSVAGGEETQYF.

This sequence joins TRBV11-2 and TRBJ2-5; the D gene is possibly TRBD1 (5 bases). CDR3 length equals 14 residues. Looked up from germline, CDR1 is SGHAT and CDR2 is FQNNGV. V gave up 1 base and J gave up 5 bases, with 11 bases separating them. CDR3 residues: CASSLGQFGETQYF. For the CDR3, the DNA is TGTGCCAGCAGCTTAGGACAGTTCGGGGAGACCCAGTACTTC.

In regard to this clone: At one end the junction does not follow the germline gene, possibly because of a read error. CDR3 nucleotide sequence: TGTGTCAGCAGCCTGAGCGGGGGGGCAGGAGACGAGCAGTACTTC. Protein sequence: CVSSLSGGAGDEQYF. The gene calls are TRBV7-9 and TRBJ2-7; 10 nucleotides line up with TRBD2. The V gene's germline CDR1 is SEHNR and CDR2 FQNEAQ (reference sequence). The CDR3 covers 15 residues.

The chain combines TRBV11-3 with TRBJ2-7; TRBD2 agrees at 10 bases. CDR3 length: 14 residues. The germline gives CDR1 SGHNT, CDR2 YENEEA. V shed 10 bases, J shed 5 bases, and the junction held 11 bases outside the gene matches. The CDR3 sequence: CATTREREGHEQYF. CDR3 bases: TGTGCCACCACGAGAGAGCGGGAGGGTCACGAGCAGTACTTC. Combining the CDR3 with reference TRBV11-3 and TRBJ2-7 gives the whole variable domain EAGVVQSPRYKIIEKKQPVAFWCNPISGHNTLYWYLQNLGQGPELLIRYENEEAVDDSQLPKDRFSAERLKGVDSTLKIQPAELGDSAVYLCATTREREGHEQYFGPGTRLTVT.

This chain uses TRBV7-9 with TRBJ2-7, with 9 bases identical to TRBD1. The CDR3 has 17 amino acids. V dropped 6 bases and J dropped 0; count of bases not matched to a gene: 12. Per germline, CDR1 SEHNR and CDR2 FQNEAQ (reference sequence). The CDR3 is CASSPPQGAHRSYEQYF. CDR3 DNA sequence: TGTGCCAGCAGTCCCCCACAGGGGGCGCACCGCTCCTACGAGCAGTACTTC.

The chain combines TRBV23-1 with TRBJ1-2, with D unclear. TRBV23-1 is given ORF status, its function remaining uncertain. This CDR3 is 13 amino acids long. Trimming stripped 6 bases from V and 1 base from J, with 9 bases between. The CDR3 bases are TGCGCCAGCAGCACCCCGGGTAACTATGGCTACACCTTC. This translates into CASSTPGNYGYTF.

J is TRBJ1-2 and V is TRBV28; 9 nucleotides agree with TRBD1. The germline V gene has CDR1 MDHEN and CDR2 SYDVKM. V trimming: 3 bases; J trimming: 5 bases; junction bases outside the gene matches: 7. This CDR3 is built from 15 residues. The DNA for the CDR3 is TGTGCCAGCAGTTTGGGGGGACAGGGATTTTATGGCTACACCTTC. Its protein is CASSLGGQGFYGYTF.

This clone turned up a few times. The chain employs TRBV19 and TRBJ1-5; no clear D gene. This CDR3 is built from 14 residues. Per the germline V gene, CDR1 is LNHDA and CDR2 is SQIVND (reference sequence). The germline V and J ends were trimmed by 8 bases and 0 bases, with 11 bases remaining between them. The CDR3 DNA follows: TGTGCCAGTGCCGACGGCAATAGCAATCAGCCCCAGCATTTT. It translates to CASADGNSNQPQHF.

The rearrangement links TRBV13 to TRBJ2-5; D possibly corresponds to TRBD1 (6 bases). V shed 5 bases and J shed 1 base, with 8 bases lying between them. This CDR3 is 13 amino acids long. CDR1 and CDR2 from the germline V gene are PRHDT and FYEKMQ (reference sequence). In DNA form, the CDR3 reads TGTGCCAGCAGCCTACAGGGCCAAGAGACCCAGTACTTC. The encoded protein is CASSLQGQETQYF. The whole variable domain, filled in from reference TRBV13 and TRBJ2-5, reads AAGVIQSPRHLIKEKRETATLKCYPIPRHDTVYWYQQGPGQDPQFLISFYEKMQSDKGSIPDRFSAQQFSDYHSELNMSSLELGDSALYFCASSLQGQETQYFGPGTRLLVL.

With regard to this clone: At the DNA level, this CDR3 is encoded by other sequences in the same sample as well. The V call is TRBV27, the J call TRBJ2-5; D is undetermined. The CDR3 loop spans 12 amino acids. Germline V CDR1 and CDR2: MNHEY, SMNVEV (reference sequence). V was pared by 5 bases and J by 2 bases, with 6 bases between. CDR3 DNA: TGTGCCAGCAGTCCAAATCAAGAGACCCAGTACTTC. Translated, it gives CASSPNQETQYF.

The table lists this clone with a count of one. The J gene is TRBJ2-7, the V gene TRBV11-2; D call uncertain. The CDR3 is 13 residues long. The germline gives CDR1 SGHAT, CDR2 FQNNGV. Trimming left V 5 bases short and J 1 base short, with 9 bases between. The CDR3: CASSPGRSYEQYF. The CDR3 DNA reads TGTGCCAGCAGCCCTGGCCGGTCCTACGAGCAGTACTTC.

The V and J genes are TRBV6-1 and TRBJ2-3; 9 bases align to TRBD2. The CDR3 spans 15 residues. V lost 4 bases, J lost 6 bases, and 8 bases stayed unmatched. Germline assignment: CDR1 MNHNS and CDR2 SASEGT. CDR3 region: CASSVGGRASDTQYF. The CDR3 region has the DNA TGTGCCAGCAGTGTCGGCGGGAGGGCCTCGGATACGCAGTATTTT.

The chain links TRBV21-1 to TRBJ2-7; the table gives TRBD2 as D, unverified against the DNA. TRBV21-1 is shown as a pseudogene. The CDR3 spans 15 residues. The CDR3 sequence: CASSKDGGNTYEQYF. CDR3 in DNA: TGTGCCAGCAGCAAAGATGGGGGGAATACCTACGAGCAGTACTTC.

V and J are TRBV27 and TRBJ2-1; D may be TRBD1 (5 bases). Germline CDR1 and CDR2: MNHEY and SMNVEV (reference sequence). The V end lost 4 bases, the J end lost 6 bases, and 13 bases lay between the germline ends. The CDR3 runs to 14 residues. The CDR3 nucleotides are TGTGCCAGCAGTTCCCCCTATGGGGCCAATGAGCAGTTCTTC. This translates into CASSSPYGANEQFF.

The chain's CDR3 is CASSFYQDYEQYF. CDR3 DNA sequence: TGTGCCAGCAGCTTCTACCAGGATTACGAGCAGTACTTC. J is TRBJ2-7 and V is TRBV7-2; D not certain. Deletions cut 3 bases from V and 4 bases from J, with 10 bases between. Germline values: CDR1 SGHTA, CDR2 FQGNSA. The CDR3 has 13 amino acids.

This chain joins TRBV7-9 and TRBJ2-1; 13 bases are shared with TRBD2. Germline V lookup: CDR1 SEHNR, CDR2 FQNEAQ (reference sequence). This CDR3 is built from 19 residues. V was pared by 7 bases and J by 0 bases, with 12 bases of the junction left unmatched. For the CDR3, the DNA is TGTGCCAGCACCCTCGACCAAGGACTAGCGGGAGTCTCCTACAATGAGCAGTTCTTC. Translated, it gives CASTLDQGLAGVSYNEQFF.

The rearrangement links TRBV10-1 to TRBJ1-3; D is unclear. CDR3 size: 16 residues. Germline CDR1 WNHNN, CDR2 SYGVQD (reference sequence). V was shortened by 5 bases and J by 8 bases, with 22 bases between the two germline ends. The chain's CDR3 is CASSQRERVNRDTIYF. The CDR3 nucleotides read TGCGCCAGCAGTCAACGAGAGAGGGTAAATCGGGACACCATATATTTT.

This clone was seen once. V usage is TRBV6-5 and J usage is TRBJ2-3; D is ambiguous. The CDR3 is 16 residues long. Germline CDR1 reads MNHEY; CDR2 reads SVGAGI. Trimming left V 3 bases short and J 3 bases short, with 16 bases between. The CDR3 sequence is CASSYYRVAETDTQYF. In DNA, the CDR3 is TGTGCCAGCAGTTATTACCGCGTGGCGGAGACAGATACGCAGTATTTT.

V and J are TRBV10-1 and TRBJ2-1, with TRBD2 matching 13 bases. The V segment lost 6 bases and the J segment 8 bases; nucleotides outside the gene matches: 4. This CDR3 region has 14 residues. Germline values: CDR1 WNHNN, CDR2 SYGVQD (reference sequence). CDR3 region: CASSGLAGEHEQFF. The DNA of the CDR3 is TGCGCCAGCAGCGGACTAGCGGGAGAACATGAGCAGTTCTTC.